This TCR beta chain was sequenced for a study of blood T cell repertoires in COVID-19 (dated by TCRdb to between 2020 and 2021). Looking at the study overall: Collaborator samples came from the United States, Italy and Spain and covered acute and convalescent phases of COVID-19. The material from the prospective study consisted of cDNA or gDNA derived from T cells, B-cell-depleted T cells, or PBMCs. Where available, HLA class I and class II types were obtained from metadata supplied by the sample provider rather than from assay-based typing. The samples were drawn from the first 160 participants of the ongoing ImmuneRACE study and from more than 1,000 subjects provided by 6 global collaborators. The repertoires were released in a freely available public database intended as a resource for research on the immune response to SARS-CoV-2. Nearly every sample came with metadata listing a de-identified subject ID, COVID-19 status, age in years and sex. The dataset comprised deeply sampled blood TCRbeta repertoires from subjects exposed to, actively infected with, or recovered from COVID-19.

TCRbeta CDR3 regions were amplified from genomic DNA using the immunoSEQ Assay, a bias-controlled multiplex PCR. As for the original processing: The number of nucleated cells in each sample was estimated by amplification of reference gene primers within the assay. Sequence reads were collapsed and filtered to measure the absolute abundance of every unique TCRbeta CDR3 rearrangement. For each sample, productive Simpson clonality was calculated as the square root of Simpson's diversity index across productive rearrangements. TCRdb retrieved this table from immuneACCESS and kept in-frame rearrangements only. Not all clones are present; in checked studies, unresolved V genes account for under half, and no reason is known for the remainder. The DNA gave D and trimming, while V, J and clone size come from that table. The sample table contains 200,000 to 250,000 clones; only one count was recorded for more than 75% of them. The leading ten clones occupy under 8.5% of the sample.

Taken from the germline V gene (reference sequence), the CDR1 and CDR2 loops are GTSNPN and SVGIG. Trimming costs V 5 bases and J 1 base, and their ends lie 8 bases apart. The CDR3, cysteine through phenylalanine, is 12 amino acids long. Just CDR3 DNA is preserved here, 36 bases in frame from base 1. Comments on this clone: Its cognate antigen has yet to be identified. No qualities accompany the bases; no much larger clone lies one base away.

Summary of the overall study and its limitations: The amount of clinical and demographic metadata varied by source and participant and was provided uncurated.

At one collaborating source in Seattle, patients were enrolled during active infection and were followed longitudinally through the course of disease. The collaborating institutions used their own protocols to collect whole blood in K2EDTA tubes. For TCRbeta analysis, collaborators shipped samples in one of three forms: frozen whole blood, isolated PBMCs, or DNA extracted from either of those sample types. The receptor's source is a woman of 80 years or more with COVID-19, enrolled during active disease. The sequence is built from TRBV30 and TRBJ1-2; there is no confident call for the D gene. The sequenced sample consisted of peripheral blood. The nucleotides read TGTGCCTGGGGCCAGGATAACTATGGCTACACCTTC. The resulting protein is CAWGQDNYGYTF.